In this sample, the clone carrying this T cell receptor beta chain turned up a few times. Its antigen is still unknown. Per the germline V gene, CDR1 is MDHEN and CDR2 is SYDVKM. With V trimmed by 5 bases and J by 5 bases, 12 bases remained unmatched. The CDR3 runs 16 residues. From 5'RACE with constant-segment primers came TCR alpha and TCR beta cDNA libraries that carried sample barcodes and UMIs. MiXCR, run by TCRdb on the 5' RACE reads, gives a single entry per CDR3 protein. The sample contains 180,000 or so distinct CDR3 sequences, 16% of which appear only once. The data stem from a study of T-cell memory formation after mild COVID-19. General study points: Certain responding clones were present in pre-infection memory, suggesting participation of cross-reactive memory. The CD4+ clones that contracted clustered mainly within CM and EM, and the CD8+ clones concentrated in EMRA. Clones from the second wave (peaking day 37) had unconfirmed SARS-CoV-2 specificity.

Material for sequencing was PBMCs or a T cell subset sorted from them (not recorded which). The receptor's source is an adult woman who had mild COVID-19 (a few samples of this study predate the infection). Cell type and time point are not known. The rearrangement links TRBV28 to TRBJ2-7, with 10 bases aligning to TRBD1. CDR3 region: CASSDIGTGAPHEQYF. The CDR3 region has the DNA TGTGCCAGCAGTGATATCGGGACAGGGGCCCCCCACGAGCAGTACTTC.